One and the same sample provided the 16 T cell receptor beta chains below, sequenced in a study of blood T cells in healthy people across ages. Primed by a sample-barcoded 5' primer and a J-beta primer mix, a second PCR proceeded for 7 to 11 cycles. TCRdb ran MiXCR on the 5' RACE reads and lists one entry per CDR3 protein. Of 1,500,000 or so distinct CDR3 sequences listed, approximately 43% are singletons. Material for sequencing was blood. The receptors derive from a woman aged 18 to 35 in good health.

This clonotype was seen ten or more times. V usage is TRBV18 and J usage is TRBJ2-7, with D perhaps matching TRBD1 or TRBD2 (5 bases each). Trimming cost V 4 bases and J 1 base, with 14 bases left between them. The CDR3 covers 15 residues. Germline V gene data show CDR1 as KGHSH and CDR2 as LQKENI. CDR3 nucleotide sequence: TGTGCCAGCTCACTTACCGGGACCAAGTCCTACGAGCAGTACTTC. Protein sequence: CASSLTGTKSYEQYF.

This chain connects TRBV20-1 to TRBJ1-1; possible D gene TRBD1, 5 bases. Germline V gives CDR1 DFQATT, CDR2 SNEGSKA (reference sequence). V lost 1 base and J 0 bases, leaving 9 bases between the germline ends. The CDR3 covers 14 residues. The CDR3 coding sequence is TGCAGTGCTAGAGCCCACAGGTTGAACACTGAAGCTTTCTTT. As protein: CSARAHRLNTEAFF.

This rearrangement joins TRBV20-1 to TRBJ1-5; 11 bases are a match to TRBD1. CDR3 size: 15 residues. The V gene's germline CDR1 is DFQATT and CDR2 SNEGSKA (reference sequence). The trim removed 1 base at V and 4 bases at J, leaving 3 bases unmatched. The CDR3 spells CSARGDRGTNQPQHF. DNA of the CDR3: TGCAGTGCTAGAGGGGACAGGGGGACGAATCAGCCCCAGCATTTT.

This chain connects TRBV20-1 to TRBJ2-7, with TRBD1 identical over 9 bases. Germline values: CDR1 DFQATT, CDR2 SNEGSKA (reference sequence). CDR3 size: 14 residues. The trim removed 6 bases at V and 0 bases at J, leaving 6 bases unmatched. The CDR3 protein is CSAKDRGSSYEQYF. The CDR3 DNA reads TGCAGTGCCAAGGACAGGGGTTCCTCCTACGAGCAGTACTTC.

The chain joins TRBV7-6 to TRBJ1-2, with 7 bases fitting TRBD1. The CDR3 has 14 residues. The germline gives CDR1 SGHVS, CDR2 FNYEAQ. Trimming at V came to 5 bases and at J to 5 bases, leaving 8 bases not matched to a gene. This CDR3 reads CASSPSGDSYGYTF. CDR3 DNA sequence: TGTGCCAGCAGCCCCTCGGGGGACAGTTATGGCTACACCTTC. Supplemented by reference TRBV7-6 and TRBJ1-2, the full variable domain reads GAGVSQSPRYKVTKRGQDVALRCDPISGHVSLYWYRQALGQGPEFLTYFNYEAQQDKSGLPNDRFSAERPEGSISTLTIQRTEQRDSAMYRCASSPSGDSYGYTFGSGTRLTVV.

This clonotype was detected once. One end of the junction fails to match germline, which may point to a read error. The chain recombines TRBV27 with TRBJ2-5; the D gene is possibly TRBD1 (5 bases). The DNA end lines up better with TRBJ2-7; the J call may be wrong. This CDR3 region has 14 residues. Germline-derived CDR1 and CDR2 are MNHEY and SMNVEV (reference sequence). CDR3 DNA sequence: TGTGCCAACAGTTTAACAGGCCATATAGGCGAGCAGTACTTC. Its translation is CANSLTGHIGEQYF.

The chain employs TRBV7-2 and TRBJ2-3, with D possibly TRBD2 on 6 matching bases. Germline V CDR1 and CDR2: SGHTA, FQGNSA. The CDR3 is 16 amino acids. Trimming shortened V by 4 bases and J by 0 bases, and 14 bases separated the two germline ends. The CDR3 sequence: CASSWSGGTSTDTQYF. CDR3 DNA: TGTGCCAGCAGCTGGTCCGGGGGAACTAGCACAGATACGCAGTATTTT.

The genes are TRBV9 and TRBJ1-5; no firm D call. V was trimmed by 0 bases and J by 7 bases, leaving 8 bases between them. CDR1 is SGDLS, CDR2 YYNGEE, per germline. The CDR3 has 13 residues. Written as DNA, the CDR3 is TGTGCCAGCAGCGTAGCGCCTGGACAGCCCCAGCATTTT. Its protein is CASSVAPGQPQHF.

This clonotype came up once. The rearrangement joins TRBV27 to TRBJ2-2, with TRBD1 as a possible D gene (6 bases). V shed 6 bases and J shed 7 bases, with 12 bases lying between them. The germline V gene has CDR1 MNHEY and CDR2 SMNVEV (reference sequence). This CDR3 comprises 13 residues. CDR3 bases: TGTGCCAGCAGCTACAGGGCGGGCGGGGAGCTGTTTTTT. This encodes CASSYRAGGELFF.

V usage is TRBV19 and J usage is TRBJ2-3; D not certain. The CDR3 extends over 15 amino acids. CDR1 and CDR2 (germline): LNHDA, SQIVND (reference sequence). The V gene lost 1 base and the J gene lost 0 bases, with 8 bases spanning the gap. Here the CDR3 reads CASSIGASSTDTQYF. CDR3 in DNA: TGTGCCAGTAGTATAGGAGCCTCTAGCACAGATACGCAGTATTTT.

The CDR3 DNA reads TGCAGTGCTAGAAGGGGGACAGGGTTACGAGCAGTAAACGAGCAGTACTTC. Translation: CSARRGTGLRAVNEQYF. The chain couples TRBV20-1 to TRBJ2-5; 9 positions match TRBD1. The DNA end lines up better with TRBJ2-7; the J call may be wrong. Germline CDR1 is DFQATT and CDR2 is SNEGSKA (reference sequence). This CDR3 has 17 residues.

J is TRBJ1-2 and V is TRBV20-1; tentatively, D is TRBD1 (5 bases). The V gene lost 2 bases and the J gene lost 5 bases, with 18 bases spanning the gap. Germline V CDR1 and CDR2: DFQATT, SNEGSKA (reference sequence). The CDR3 spans 15 residues. The CDR3 coding sequence is TGCAGTGCTAGAAAGGACAAAGGAGCGCAATATGGCTACACCTTC. Amino acids: CSARKDKGAQYGYTF.

This clonotype has just a few counts. The CDR3 DNA sequence: TGTGCCAGCAGCGTAGGGGGTGGTTTCTACGAGCAGTACTTC. Protein product: CASSVGGGFYEQYF. V usage is TRBV9 and J usage is TRBJ2-7; D ambiguous. V lost 0 bases, J lost 3 bases, and 10 bases lay in between. The germline CDR1 and CDR2 sequences are SGDLS and YYNGEE. The CDR3 runs 14 residues.

The chain recombines TRBV4-1 with TRBJ2-4, with TRBD1 matching over 9 bases. The J call may be faulty, since TRBJ2-7 better matches the DNA end. The CDR3 totals 17 residues. Germline lookup yields CDR1 MGHRA and CDR2 YSYEKL. This CDR3 reads CASSQVLTPGQGHEQYF. CDR3 coding DNA: TGCGCCAGCAGCCAAGTGTTGACCCCGGGACAGGGCCACGAGCAGTACTTC.

Regarding this clonotype: This may be a read error: a much more frequent sequence differs by one nucleotide. The genes are TRBV4-1 and TRBJ2-7; no firm D call. The DNA end favors TRBJ2-4, so the J call may be wrong. CDR1 and CDR2 (germline): MGHRA, YSYEKL. The CDR3 contains 16 residues. This CDR3 is CASSHETALAKNIQYF. CDR3 coding DNA: TGCGCCAGCAGCCACGAGACCGCATTAGCCAAAAACATTCAGTACTTC.

This clonotype was seen more than once but under ten times. This chain connects TRBV5-1 to TRBJ2-1; TRBD1 might be the D (5 bases). The germline V gene has CDR1 SGHRS and CDR2 YFSETQ. This CDR3 is 14 amino acids long. Between the trimmed V and J ends, which lost 4 bases and 7 bases, there was a span of 15 bases. The chain's CDR3 is CASSPTQGWNEQFF. The CDR3 DNA follows: TGCGCCAGCAGCCCTACGCAGGGATGGAATGAGCAGTTCTTC.